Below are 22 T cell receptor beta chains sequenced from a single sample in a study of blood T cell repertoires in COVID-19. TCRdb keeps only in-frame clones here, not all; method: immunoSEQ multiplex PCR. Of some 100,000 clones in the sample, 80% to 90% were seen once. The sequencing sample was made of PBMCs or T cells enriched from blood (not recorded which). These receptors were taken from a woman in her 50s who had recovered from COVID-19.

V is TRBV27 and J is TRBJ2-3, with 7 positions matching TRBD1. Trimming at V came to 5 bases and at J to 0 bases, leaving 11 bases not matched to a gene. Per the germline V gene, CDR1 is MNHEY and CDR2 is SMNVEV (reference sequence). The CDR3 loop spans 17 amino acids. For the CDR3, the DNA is TGTGCCAGCAGTGCGACCGGGACAGACTATAGCACAGATACGCAGTATTTT. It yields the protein CASSATGTDYSTDTQYF.

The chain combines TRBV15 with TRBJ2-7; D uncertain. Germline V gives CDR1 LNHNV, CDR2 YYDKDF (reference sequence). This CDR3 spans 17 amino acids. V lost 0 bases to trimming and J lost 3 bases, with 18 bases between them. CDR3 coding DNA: TGTGCCACCAGCAGAGATGCGACGCCCAGGTCCTACTACGAGCAGTACTTC. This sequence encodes CATSRDATPRSYYEQYF.

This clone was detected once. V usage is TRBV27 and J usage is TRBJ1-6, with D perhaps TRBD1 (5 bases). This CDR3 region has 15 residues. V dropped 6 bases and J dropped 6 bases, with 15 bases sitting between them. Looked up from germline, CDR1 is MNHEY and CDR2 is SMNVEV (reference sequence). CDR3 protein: CASSPGVFGNSPLHF. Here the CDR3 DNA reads TGTGCCAGCAGCCCGGGGGTCTTCGGTAATTCACCCCTCCACTTT.

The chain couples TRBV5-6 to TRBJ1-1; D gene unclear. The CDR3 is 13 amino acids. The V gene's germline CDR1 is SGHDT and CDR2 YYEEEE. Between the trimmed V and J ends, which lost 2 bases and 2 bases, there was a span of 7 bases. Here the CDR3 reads CASSFFGNTEAFF. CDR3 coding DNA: TGTGCCAGCAGCTTTTTCGGTAACACTGAAGCTTTCTTT.

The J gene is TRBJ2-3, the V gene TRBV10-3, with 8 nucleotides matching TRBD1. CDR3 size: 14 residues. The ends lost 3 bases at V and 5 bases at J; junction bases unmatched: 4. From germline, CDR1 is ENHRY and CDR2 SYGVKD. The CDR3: CAISDRGRGDTQYF. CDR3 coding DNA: TGTGCCATCAGTGACAGGGGGCGCGGAGATACGCAGTATTTT.

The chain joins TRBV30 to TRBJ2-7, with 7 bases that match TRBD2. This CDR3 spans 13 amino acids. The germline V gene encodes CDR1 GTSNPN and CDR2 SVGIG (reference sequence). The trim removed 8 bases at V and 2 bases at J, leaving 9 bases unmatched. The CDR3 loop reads CAGETSEPYEQYF. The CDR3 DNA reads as TGTGCCGGAGAAACTAGCGAGCCCTACGAGCAGTACTTC.

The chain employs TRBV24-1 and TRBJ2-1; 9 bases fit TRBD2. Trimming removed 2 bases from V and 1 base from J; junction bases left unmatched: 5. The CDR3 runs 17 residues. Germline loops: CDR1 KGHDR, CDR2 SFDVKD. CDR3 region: CATSDWRGRGSYNEQFF. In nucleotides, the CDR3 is TGTGCCACCAGTGATTGGCGCGGGAGGGGTTCCTACAATGAGCAGTTCTTC.

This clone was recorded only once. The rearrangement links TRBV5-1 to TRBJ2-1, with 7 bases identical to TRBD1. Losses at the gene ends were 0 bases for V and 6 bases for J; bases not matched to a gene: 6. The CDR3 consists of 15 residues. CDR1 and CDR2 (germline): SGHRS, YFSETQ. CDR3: CASSLDRGKPNEQFF. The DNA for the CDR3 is TGCGCCAGCAGCTTGGACAGGGGCAAGCCCAATGAGCAGTTCTTC. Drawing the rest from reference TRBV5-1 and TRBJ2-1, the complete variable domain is KAGVTQTPRYLIKTRGQQVTLSCSPISGHRSVSWYQQTPGQGLQFLFEYFSETQRNKGNFPGRFSGRQFSNSRSEMNVSTLELGDSALYLCASSLDRGKPNEQFFGPGTRLTVL.

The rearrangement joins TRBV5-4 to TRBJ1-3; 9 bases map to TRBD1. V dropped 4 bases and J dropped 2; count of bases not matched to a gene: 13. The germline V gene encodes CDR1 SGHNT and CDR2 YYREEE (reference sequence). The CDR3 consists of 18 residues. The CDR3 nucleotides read TGTGCCAGCAGCCACAGGGGGCCCCTCTCTGCTCCTGGAAACACCATATATTTT. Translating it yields CASSHRGPLSAPGNTIYF.

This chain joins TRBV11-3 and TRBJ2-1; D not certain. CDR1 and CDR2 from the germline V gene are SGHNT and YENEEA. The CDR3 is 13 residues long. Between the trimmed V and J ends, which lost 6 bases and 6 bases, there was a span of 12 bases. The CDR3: CASSLSTGNEQFF. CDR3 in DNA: TGTGCCAGCAGTTTATCGACGGGCAATGAGCAGTTCTTC.

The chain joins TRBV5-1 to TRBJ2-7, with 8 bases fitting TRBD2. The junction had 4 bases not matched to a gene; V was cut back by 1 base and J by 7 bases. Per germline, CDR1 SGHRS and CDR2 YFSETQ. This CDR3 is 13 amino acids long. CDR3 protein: CASSLLREDEQYF. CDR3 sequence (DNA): TGCGCCAGCAGCTTGTTGCGGGAGGATGAGCAGTACTTC.

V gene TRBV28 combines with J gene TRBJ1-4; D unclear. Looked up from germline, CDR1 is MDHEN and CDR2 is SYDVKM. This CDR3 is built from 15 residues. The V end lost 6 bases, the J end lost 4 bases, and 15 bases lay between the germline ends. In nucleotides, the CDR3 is TGTGCCAGCAGCCCGGAGGCAGGACGTAATGAAAAACTGTTTTTT. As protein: CASSPEAGRNEKLFF.

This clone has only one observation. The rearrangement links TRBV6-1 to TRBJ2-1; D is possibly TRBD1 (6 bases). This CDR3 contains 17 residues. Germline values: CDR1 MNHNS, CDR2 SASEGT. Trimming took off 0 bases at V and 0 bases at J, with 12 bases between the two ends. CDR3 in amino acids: CASSEARGGHSYNEQFF. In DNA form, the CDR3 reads TGTGCCAGCAGTGAAGCACGTGGGGGCCACTCCTACAATGAGCAGTTCTTC.

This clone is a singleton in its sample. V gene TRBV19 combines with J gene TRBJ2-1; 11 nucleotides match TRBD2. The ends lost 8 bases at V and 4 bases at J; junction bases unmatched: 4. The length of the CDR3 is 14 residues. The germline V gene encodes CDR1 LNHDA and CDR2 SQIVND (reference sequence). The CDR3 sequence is CASLAGGLYNEQFF. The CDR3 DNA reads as TGTGCCAGTCTAGCGGGAGGCCTATACAATGAGCAGTTCTTC.

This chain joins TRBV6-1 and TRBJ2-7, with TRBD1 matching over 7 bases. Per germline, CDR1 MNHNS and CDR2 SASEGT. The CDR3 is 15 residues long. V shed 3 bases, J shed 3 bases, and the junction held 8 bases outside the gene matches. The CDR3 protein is CASSDRGQLIYEQYF. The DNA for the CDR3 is TGTGCCAGCAGTGATAGGGGACAGCTTATCTACGAGCAGTACTTC.

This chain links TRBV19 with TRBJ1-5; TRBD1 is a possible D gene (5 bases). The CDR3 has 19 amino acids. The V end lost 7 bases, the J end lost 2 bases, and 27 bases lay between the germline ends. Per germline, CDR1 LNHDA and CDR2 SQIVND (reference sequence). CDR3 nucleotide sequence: TGTGCCAGTACTTCATTAACCGGGACCTCCACGGGGGGCAATCAGCCCCAGCATTTT. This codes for CASTSLTGTSTGGNQPQHF.

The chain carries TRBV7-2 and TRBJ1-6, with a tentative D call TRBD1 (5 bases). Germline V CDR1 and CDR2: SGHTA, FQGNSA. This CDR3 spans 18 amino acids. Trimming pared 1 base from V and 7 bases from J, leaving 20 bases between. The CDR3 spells CASSLVGPGVSYNSPLHF. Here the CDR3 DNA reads TGTGCCAGCAGCTTAGTCGGGCCGGGGGTGTCTTACAATTCACCCCTCCACTTT. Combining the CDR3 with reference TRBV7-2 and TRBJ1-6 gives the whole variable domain GAGVSQSPSNKVTEKGKDVELRCDPISGHTALYWYRQSLGQGLEFLIYFQGNSAPDKSGLPSDRFSAERTGGSVSTLTIQRTQQEDSAVYLCASSLVGPGVSYNSPLHFGNGTRLTVT.

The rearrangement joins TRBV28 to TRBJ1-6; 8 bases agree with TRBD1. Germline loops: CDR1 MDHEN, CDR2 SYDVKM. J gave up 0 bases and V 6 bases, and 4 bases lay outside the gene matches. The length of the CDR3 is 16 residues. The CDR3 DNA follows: TGTGCCAGCAGCCGGACAGGGAGCTCCTATAATTCACCCCTCCACTTT. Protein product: CASSRTGSSYNSPLHF.

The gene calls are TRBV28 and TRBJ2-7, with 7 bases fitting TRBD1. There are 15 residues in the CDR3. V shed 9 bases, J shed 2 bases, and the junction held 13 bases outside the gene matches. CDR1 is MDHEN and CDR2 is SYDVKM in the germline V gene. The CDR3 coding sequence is TGTGCCAGGGGGTACCAAAACAGGGGACCCTACGAGCAGTACTTC. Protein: CARGYQNRGPYEQYF.

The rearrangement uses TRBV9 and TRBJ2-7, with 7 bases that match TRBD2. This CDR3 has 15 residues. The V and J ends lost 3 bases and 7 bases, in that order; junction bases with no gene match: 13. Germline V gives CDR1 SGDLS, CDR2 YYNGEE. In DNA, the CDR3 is TGTGCCAGCAGCGCCGGGGAGGGGACTCGAGGGGAGCAGTACTTC. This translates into CASSAGEGTRGEQYF. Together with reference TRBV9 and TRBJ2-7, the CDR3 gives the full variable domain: DSGVTQTPKHLITATGQRVTLRCSPRSGDLSVYWYQQSLDQGLQFLIQYYNGEERAKGNILERFSAQQFPDLHSELNLSSLELGDSALYFCASSAGEGTRGEQYFGPGTRLTVT.

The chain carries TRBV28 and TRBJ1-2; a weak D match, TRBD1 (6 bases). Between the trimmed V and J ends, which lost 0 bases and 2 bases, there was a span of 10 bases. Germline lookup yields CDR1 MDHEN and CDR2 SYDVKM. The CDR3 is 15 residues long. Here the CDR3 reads CASSLWGANNYGYTF. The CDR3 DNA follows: TGTGCCAGCAGTTTATGGGGGGCTAACAACTATGGCTACACCTTC.

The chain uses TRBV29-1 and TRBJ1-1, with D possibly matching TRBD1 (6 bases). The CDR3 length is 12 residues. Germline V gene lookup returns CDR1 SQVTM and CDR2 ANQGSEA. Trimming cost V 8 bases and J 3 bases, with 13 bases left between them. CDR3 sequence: CSSLRGDTEAFF. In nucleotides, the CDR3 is TGCAGCAGCCTCAGGGGTGACACTGAAGCTTTCTTT.